This T cell receptor (beta chain) was found in a study of T cells in Graves' hyperthyroidism and ophthalmopathy. TCR beta CDR3 sequences were amplified from RNA transcripts. The HTBI primer set was used in a first-round RT-PCR of the TCR CDR3. TCRdb reprocessed the multiplex PCR reads via MiXCR and lists one record per CDR3 protein. The sample contains about 520,000 distinct CDR3 sequences, 20% of which appear only once. The J segment lost 6 bases and the V segment lost 8 bases, leaving 5 bases of the junction unmatched. The CDR3 is made up of 12 amino acids. Sequencing was carried out using blood. This TCR was recovered from a man aged 18 to 30 with Graves' hyperthyroidism. V gene TRBV12-3 or TRBV12-4 combines with J gene TRBJ1-1, with 8 bases lining up with TRBD1. The CDR3 nucleotides read TGTGCCAGCCCAGGGGGCGCGTCTGAAGCTTTCTTT. The encoded protein is CASPGGASEAFF.